What follows are 5 T cell receptor beta chains derived from one specimen sequenced in a study of cytomegalovirus exposure and HLA in healthy donors. 60 Vbeta and 13 Jbeta primers were used in PCR. Sequencing was performed with immunoSEQ multiplex PCR; in TCRdb, only in-frame clones are kept and a portion is missing. The sample has around 220,000 clones; more than 60% are singletons. Sequencing input: PBMCs. These receptors were collected from a man aged 35 to 55 in good health and CMV-seronegative.

A word on this clone: Other nucleotide sequences from this sample produce the same CDR3. V is TRBV11-3 and J is TRBJ2-7; TRBD1 aligns across 8 bases. The length of the CDR3 is 13 residues. The trim removed 5 bases at V and 4 bases at J, leaving 4 bases unmatched. CDR1 is SGHNT, CDR2 YENEEA, per germline. The CDR3: CASSPGTGYEQYF. The CDR3 coding sequence is TGTGCCAGCAGCCCCGGGACAGGTTACGAGCAGTACTTC.

The genes are TRBV4-1 and TRBJ1-2, with D tentatively TRBD1 (6 bases). This CDR3 spans 11 amino acids. CDR1 is MGHRA and CDR2 is YSYEKL in the germline V gene. V shed 9 bases and J shed 7 bases, with 12 bases lying between them. This CDR3 reads CASQGPTGYTF. The CDR3 bases are TGCGCCAGTCAGGGGCCAACTGGCTACACCTTC.

This clone occurred a few times. The CDR3 DNA reads as TGTGCCAGCAGCTTATGGACTAGCGGGGGGGCTGGCTACGAGCAGTACTTC. Translation: CASSLWTSGGAGYEQYF. The rearrangement joins TRBV7-2 to TRBJ2-7; the match to TRBD2 covers 15 bases. V lost 2 bases to trimming and J lost 3 bases; unmatched junction nucleotides: 5. The germline V gene has CDR1 SGHTA and CDR2 FQGNSA. CDR3 length: 17 residues.

The V call is TRBV4-3, the J call TRBJ2-7; perhaps TRBD1 as D (5 bases). Germline-derived CDR1 and CDR2 are LGHNA and YSLEER. Between the trimmed V and J ends, which lost 0 bases and 2 bases, there was a span of 14 bases. The CDR3 is made up of 16 amino acids. Here the CDR3 DNA reads TGCGCCAGCAGCCAAGATTCTGGGGCTCCGACCTACGAGCAGTACTTC. Residues: CASSQDSGAPTYEQYF.

This clone came up once. The rearrangement links TRBV7-3 to TRBJ2-1, with 10 bases lining up with TRBD2. The V gene's germline CDR1 is SGHTA and CDR2 FQGTGA. V lost 1 base and J lost 8; bases outside the gene matches: 17. The CDR3 length is 19 residues. In nucleotides, the CDR3 is TGTGCCAGCAGCTTAAGATGGGGAACAGGTAGCGGGAGGTTGGATGAGCAGTTCTTC. Amino acid sequence: CASSLRWGTGSGRLDEQFF.